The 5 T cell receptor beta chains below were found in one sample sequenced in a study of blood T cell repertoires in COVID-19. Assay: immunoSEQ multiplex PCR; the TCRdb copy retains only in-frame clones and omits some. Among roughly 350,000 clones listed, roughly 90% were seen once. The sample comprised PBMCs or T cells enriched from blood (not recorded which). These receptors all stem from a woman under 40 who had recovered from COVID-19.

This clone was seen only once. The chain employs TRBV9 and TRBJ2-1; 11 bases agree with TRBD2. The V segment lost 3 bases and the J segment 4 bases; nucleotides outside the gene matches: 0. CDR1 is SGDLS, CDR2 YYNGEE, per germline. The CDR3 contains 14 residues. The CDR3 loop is CASSGLAGYNEQFF. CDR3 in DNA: TGTGCCAGCAGCGGACTAGCGGGATACAATGAGCAGTTCTTC.

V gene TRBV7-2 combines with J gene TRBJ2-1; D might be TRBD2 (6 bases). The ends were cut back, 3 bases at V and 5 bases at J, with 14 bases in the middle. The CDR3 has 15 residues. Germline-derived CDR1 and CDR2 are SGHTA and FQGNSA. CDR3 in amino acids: CASSFGGSLNNEQFF. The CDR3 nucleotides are TGTGCCAGCAGCTTCGGAGGGAGTTTGAACAATGAGCAGTTCTTC.

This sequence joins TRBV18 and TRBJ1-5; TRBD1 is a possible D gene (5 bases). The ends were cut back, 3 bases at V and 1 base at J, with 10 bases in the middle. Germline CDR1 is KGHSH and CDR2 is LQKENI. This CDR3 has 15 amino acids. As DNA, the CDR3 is TGTGCCAGCTCACCTGGACAAATAAGCAATCAGCCCCAGCATTTT. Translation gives CASSPGQISNQPQHF.

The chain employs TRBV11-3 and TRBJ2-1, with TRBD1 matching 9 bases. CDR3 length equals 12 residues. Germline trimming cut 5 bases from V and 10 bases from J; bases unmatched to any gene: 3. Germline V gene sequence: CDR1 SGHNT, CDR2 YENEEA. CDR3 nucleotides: TGTGCCAGCAGCGCCGACAGGGGGGAGCAGTTCTTC. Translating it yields CASSADRGEQFF.

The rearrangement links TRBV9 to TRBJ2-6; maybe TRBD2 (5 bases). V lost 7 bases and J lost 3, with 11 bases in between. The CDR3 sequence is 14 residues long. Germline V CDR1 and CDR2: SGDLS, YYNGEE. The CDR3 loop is CASGRSNGANVLTF. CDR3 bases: TGTGCCAGCGGGAGATCTAATGGGGCCAACGTCCTGACTTTC.